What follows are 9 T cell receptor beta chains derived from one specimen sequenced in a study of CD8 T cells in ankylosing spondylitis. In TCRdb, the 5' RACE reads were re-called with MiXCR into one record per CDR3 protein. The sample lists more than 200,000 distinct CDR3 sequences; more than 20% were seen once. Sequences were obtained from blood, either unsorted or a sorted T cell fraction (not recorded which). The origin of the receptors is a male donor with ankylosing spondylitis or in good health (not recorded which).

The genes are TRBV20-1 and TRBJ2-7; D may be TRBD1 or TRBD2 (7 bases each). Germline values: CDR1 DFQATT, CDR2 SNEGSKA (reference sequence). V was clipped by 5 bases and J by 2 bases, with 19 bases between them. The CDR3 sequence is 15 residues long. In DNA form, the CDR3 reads TGCAGTGCTGGGGGGGGACAGTTCGGGACCTACGAGCAGTACTTC. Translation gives CSAGGGQFGTYEQYF.

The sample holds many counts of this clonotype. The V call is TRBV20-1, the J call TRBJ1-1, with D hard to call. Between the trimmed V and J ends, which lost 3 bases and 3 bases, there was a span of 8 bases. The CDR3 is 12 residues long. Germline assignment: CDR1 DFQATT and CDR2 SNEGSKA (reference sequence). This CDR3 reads CSAREGYTEAFF. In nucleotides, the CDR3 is TGCAGTGCTAGGGAGGGTTACACTGAAGCTTTCTTT.

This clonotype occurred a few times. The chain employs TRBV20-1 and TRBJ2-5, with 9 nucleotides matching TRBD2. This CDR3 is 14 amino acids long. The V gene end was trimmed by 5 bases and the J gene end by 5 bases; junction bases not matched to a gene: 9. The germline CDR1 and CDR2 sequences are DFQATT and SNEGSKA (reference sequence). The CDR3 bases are TGCAGTGCTGACACGGGACTAGCATTCGAGACCCAGTACTTC. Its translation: CSADTGLAFETQYF.

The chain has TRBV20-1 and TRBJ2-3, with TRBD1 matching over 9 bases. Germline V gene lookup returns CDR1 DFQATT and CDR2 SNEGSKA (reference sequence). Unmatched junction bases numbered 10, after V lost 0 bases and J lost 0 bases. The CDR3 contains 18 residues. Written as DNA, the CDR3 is TGCAGTGCTAGAGATTTGGGACAGGGACGCCCAAGCACAGATACGCAGTATTTT. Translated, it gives CSARDLGQGRPSTDTQYF.

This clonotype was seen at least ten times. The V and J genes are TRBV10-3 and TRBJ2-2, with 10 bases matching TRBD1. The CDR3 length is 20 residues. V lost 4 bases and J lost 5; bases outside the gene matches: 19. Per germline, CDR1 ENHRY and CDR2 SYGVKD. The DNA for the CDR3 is TGTGCCATCAGTGTGTGGGGTAGGAACTCCCCGGGACAGGGGACCGGGGAGCTGTTTTTT. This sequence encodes CAISVWGRNSPGQGTGELFF.

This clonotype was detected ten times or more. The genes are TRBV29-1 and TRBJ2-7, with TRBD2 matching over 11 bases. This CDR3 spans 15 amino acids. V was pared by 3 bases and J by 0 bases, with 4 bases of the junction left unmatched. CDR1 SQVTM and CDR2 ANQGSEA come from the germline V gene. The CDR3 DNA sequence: TGCAGCGTTGACCTAGGGACTAGCGGCTCCTACGAGCAGTACTTC. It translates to CSVDLGTSGSYEQYF.

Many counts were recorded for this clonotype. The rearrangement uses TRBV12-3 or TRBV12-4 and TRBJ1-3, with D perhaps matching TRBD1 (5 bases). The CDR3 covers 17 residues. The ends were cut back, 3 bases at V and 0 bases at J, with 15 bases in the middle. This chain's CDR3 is CASSLRTGSHSGNTIYF. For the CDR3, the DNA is TGTGCCAGCAGTTTGAGAACAGGATCTCACTCTGGAAACACCATATATTTT.

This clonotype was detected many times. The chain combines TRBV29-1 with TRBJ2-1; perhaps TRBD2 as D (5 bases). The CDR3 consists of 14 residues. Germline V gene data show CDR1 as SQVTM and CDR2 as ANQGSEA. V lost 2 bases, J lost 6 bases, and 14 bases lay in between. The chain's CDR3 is CSVEKTSSINEQFF. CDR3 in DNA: TGCAGCGTTGAAAAAACTAGTTCTATCAATGAGCAGTTCTTC.

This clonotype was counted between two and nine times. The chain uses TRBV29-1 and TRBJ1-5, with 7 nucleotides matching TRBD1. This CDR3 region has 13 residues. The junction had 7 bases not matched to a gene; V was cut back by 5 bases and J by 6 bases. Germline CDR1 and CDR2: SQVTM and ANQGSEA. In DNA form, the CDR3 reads TGCAGCGTTCAGAGGGGGCGCGGTCAGCCCCAGCATTTT. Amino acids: CSVQRGRGQPQHF.